This T cell receptor (beta chain) was captured in a study of T cell responses to AZD1222 COVID-19 vaccine. Per germline, CDR1 ENHRY and CDR2 SYGVKD. The CDR3 extends over 11 amino acids. V dropped 2 bases and J dropped 5 bases, with 3 bases sitting between them. Findings and caveats of the study: Spike as a whole was targeted by vaccine-associated CD4 TCRs, dominant at 160-218 and 743-854.

Generated by immunoSEQ multiplex PCR, the TCRdb table keeps only in-frame clones and is missing some. Of 50,000 to 65,000 clones in the sample, around 90% were seen once. In the case of this clone: What it binds is not known.

Sequencing was performed on peripheral blood, taken 28 days after the second AZD1222 dose. The clonotype originates from an adult who received the AZD1222 COVID-19 vaccine. This rearrangement joins TRBV10-3 to TRBJ1-2; no firm D call. CDR3 amino acids: CAISEAYGYTF. The CDR3 nucleotides are TGTGCCATCAGTGAGGCATATGGCTACACCTTC.